This is a list of T cell receptor beta chains from one sample in a study of STAT5B mutations in CD4+ large granular lymphocyte leukemia. Only in-frame clones appear in the TCRdb table, and some are missing; sequencing was by immunoSEQ multiplex PCR. The data hold about 33,000 clones, with roughly 79% observed a single time. The specimen was CD4+ T cells from blood buffy coats. The receptor set was obtained from a human donor in good health. Both conserved end residues are part of each CDR3. A D gene is named only where the DNA matches it firmly. Only part of the rows carry a size: once, few, many, or a class if the clone is expanded.

>-|TRBJ2-5|TRBV13|-
CASSPGASVGTQYF
TGTGCCAGCAGTCCCGGGGCTTCGGTGGGGACCCAGTACTTC
>-|TRBJ2-6|TRBV28|-
CASSSPGANVLTF
TGTGCCAGCAGTTCCCCAGGGGCCAACGTCCTGACTTTC
>-|TRBJ1-3|TRBV2|-
CASSEGRFSSGNTIYF
TGTGCCAGCAGTGAAGGTCGGTTTTCCTCTGGAAACACCATATATTTT
>-|TRBJ2-1|TRBV6-6|-
CASTRTSGLRGEFF
TGTGCCAGCACCCGAACTAGCGGTCTCAGGGGGGAGTTCTTC
>TRBD1|TRBJ2-7|TRBV11-2|-
CASSLGGQGYEQYF
TGTGCCAGCAGCTTGGGCGGACAGGGCTACGAGCAGTACTTC
>-|TRBJ2-1|TRBV29-1|-
CSVDPTGYNEQFF
TGCAGCGTTGACCCGACTGGGTACAATGAGCAGTTCTTC
>-|TRBJ1-5|TRBV5-1|once
CASSITSEGPQHF
TGCGCCAGCAGCATCACCTCCGAGGGGCCCCAGCATTTT
>TRBD2|TRBJ2-1|TRBV11-2|-
CASSFLAGAKYNEQFF
TGTGCCAGCAGCTTTTTAGCGGGAGCCAAATACAATGAGCAGTTCTTC
>TRBD1|TRBJ2-7|TRBV11-3|-
CASSSPGGEQYF
TGTGCCAGCAGCTCCCCAGGGGGCGAGCAGTACTTC
>-|TRBJ2-7|TRBV4-3|once
CASSQDISYEQYF
TGCGCCAGCAGCCAAGACATCTCCTACGAGCAGTACTTC
>TRBD2|TRBJ2-1|TRBV28|-
CASSFSSGSMDEQFF
TGTGCCAGCAGTTTTTCTAGCGGGAGTATGGATGAGCAGTTCTTC
>-|TRBJ2-2|TRBV4-3|-
CASSPQAQSTGELFF
TGCGCCAGCAGCCCGCAGGCCCAGTCCACCGGGGAGCTGTTTTTT
>TRBD1|TRBJ1-5|TRBV28|-
CASRRLRGTVGGNQPQHF
TGTGCCAGCAGGCGGCTACGAGGGACAGTCGGGGGCAATCAGCCCCAGCATTTT
>-|TRBJ1-5|TRBV18|-
CASSAFRDRKRPQHF
TGTGCCAGCTCAGCATTCCGGGACCGGAAACGGCCCCAGCATTTT
>TRBD1|TRBJ2-3|TRBV7-6|-
CASSPIGTDLDTQYF
TGTGCCAGCAGCCCAATCGGGACAGACTTGGATACGCAGTATTTT
>-|TRBJ1-3|TRBV4-3|-
CASSPEVAGNTIYF
TGCGCCAGCAGCCCAGAAGTGGCTGGAAACACCATATATTTT
>TRBD1|TRBJ1-4|TRBV5-8|-
CASSPGQDRNEKLFF
TGTGCCAGCAGCCCCGGACAGGACCGAAATGAAAAACTGTTTTTT
>TRBD1|TRBJ2-3|TRBV10-3|-
CAISEIGRGTPDTQYF
TGTGCCATCAGTGAAATTGGCAGGGGGACGCCAGATACGCAGTATTTT
>TRBD1|TRBJ1-2|TRBV2|-
CASSVEGASGGYTF
TGTGCCAGCAGTGTCGAGGGGGCTTCCGGTGGCTACACCTTC
>TRBD2|TRBJ2-5|TRBV5-4|-
CATCDLAGDQETQYF
TGTGCCACTTGCGATCTAGCGGGAGACCAAGAGACCCAGTACTTC
>-|TRBJ1-1|TRBV7-9|few
CASSPWGADTEAFF
TGTGCCAGCAGCCCCTGGGGGGCCGATACTGAAGCTTTCTTT
>-|TRBJ2-4|TRBV28|-
CASSFGLAKNIQYF
TGTGCCAGCAGTTTTGGGCTAGCCAAAAACATTCAGTACTTC
>-|TRBJ1-2|TRBV7-9|-
CASSLVSGPNYGYTF
TGTGCCAGCAGCTTAGTGTCGGGGCCTAACTATGGCTACACCTTC
>TRBD2|TRBJ2-5|TRBV10-3|-
CAISESISGEAQETQYF
TGTGCCATCAGTGAGTCGATCAGCGGGGAGGCCCAAGAGACCCAGTACTTC
>TRBD1|TRBJ1-2|TRBV19|-
CASSPSTGTNYGYTF
TGTGCCAGTAGTCCTTCGACAGGGACTAACTATGGCTACACCTTC
>-|TRBJ1-5|TRBV28|-
CASRHLLDSNQPQHF
TGTGCCAGCAGACATCTCTTGGACAGCAATCAGCCCCAGCATTTT
>TRBD1|TRBJ2-7|TRBV28|-
CASSSDRGTYVEQYF
TGTGCCAGCAGTTCGGACAGGGGGACCTACGTCGAGCAGTACTTC
>-|TRBJ2-1|TRBV4-3|-
CASSQAFLGRDEQFF
TGCGCCAGCAGCCAAGCTTTTTTAGGCAGAGATGAGCAGTTCTTC
>-|TRBJ2-4|TRBV6-6|-
CASSGGSQNIQYF
TGTGCCAGCAGTGGAGGGTCCCAAAACATTCAGTACTTC
>-|TRBJ2-5|TRBV5-6|-
CASSRTAQETQYF
TGTGCCAGCAGCCGGACAGCCCAAGAGACCCAGTACTTC
>-|TRBJ2-5|TRBV4-2|-
CASSQERVEETQYF
TGTGCCAGCAGCCAAGAAAGGGTTGAAGAGACCCAGTACTTC
>-|TRBJ1-2|TRBV29-1|-
CSVYSSDGYTF
TGCAGCGTTTACAGTTCGGATGGCTACACCTTC
>TRBD1|TRBJ2-5|TRBV7-9|-
CASSPWTGGFQETQYF
TGTGCCAGCAGCCCATGGACAGGGGGCTTCCAAGAGACCCAGTACTTC
>-|TRBJ2-7|TRBV7-9|-
CASSRAYEQYF
TGTGCCAGCAGTAGGGCTTACGAGCAGTACTTC
>-|TRBJ2-1|TRBV28|-
CASSSLADEYNEQFF
TGTGCCAGCAGTTCATTGGCGGACGAATACAATGAGCAGTTCTTC
>-|TRBJ2-6|TRBV29-1|-
CSVEDQNSGANVLTF
TGCAGCGTTGAAGACCAGAACTCTGGGGCCAACGTCCTGACTTTC
>-|TRBJ2-7|TRBV7-3|once
CASSRGGGDVEQYF
TGTGCCAGCAGTAGAGGGGGAGGGGACGTCGAGCAGTACTTC
>-|TRBJ1-5|TRBV4-2|few
CASSQLQEQPQHF
TGTGCCAGCAGCCAACTACAGGAGCAGCCCCAGCATTTT
>TRBD2|TRBJ2-7|TRBV6-5|-
CASRAGLAGGGQYF
TGTGCCAGCCGGGCGGGACTAGCGGGAGGAGGGCAGTACTTC
>-|TRBJ2-2|TRBV19|-
CASSRGGITGELFF
TGTGCCAGTAGTCGTGGGGGTATCACCGGGGAGCTGTTTTTT
>-|TRBJ2-1|TRBV5-4|-
CASSSGGRVDEQFF
TGTGCCAGCAGCTCCGGGGGCAGGGTGGATGAGCAGTTCTTC
>-|TRBJ2-1|TRBV28|-
CASSPNTFGNEQFF
TGTGCCAGCAGTCCGAACACCTTCGGAAATGAGCAGTTCTTC
>-|TRBJ1-1|TRBV30|-
CAWRRRLNTEAFF
TGTGCCTGGAGGCGTCGTTTGAACACTGAAGCTTTCTTT
>-|TRBJ2-2|TRBV7-6|-
CASSLVWGTGELFF
TGTGCCAGCAGCTTAGTATGGGGAACCGGGGAGCTGTTTTTT
>TRBD1|TRBJ2-7|TRBV15|few
CATSRGQGAKARYEQYF
TGTGCCACCAGCAGGGGACAGGGGGCGAAAGCGCGCTACGAGCAGTACTTC